One sample yielded the 27 T cell receptor beta chains listed below, sequenced in a study of cytomegalovirus exposure and HLA in healthy donors. The PCR used 60 Vbeta and 13 Jbeta primers. This table comes from immunoSEQ multiplex PCR, and its TCRdb copy is limited to in-frame clones, with some not included. The repertoire consists of hundreds of thousands of clones, with 72% occurring once and the leading ten covering 2% to 2.5%. Source material: PBMCs. Every receptor here comes from a female donor in good health and CMV-seronegative.

V usage is TRBV6-6 and J usage is TRBJ2-7; 9 positions match TRBD1. Germline V lookup: CDR1 MNHNY, CDR2 SVGAGI (reference sequence). Trimming removed 2 bases from V and 2 bases from J; junction bases left unmatched: 4. The CDR3 runs to 15 residues. The CDR3 sequence is CASSYGGQGAYEQYF. As DNA, the CDR3 is TGTGCCAGCAGTTACGGGGGACAGGGAGCCTACGAGCAGTACTTC.

The chain couples TRBV5-5 to TRBJ2-4; 8 bases align to TRBD2. With 1 base clipped from V and 2 bases from J, the junction kept 5 bases outside the gene matches. The CDR3 extends over 16 amino acids. CDR1 and CDR2 from the germline V gene are SGHKS and YYEKEE (reference sequence). CDR3 nucleotide sequence: TGTGCCAGCAGCTTGACTGGTAGCGGGACCAAAAACATTCAGTACTTC. Translated, it gives CASSLTGSGTKNIQYF.

The chain uses TRBV28 and TRBJ2-3; no reliable D call. Germline CDR1 MDHEN, CDR2 SYDVKM. Trimming removed 3 bases at V and 8 bases at J, with 15 bases between. The CDR3 totals 14 residues. The CDR3 sequence: CASSFKSTAATQYF. Written as DNA, the CDR3 is TGTGCCAGCAGTTTTAAGTCCACCGCGGCTACGCAGTATTTT.

This chain uses TRBV9 with TRBJ1-1, with 8 bases lining up with TRBD1. Per the germline V gene, CDR1 is SGDLS and CDR2 is YYNGEE. The J segment lost 3 bases and the V segment lost 0 bases, leaving 13 bases of the junction unmatched. The CDR3 covers 18 residues. This chain's CDR3 is CASSVAPDRVVGDTEAFF. For the CDR3, the DNA is TGTGCCAGCAGCGTAGCCCCGGACAGGGTCGTAGGGGACACTGAAGCTTTCTTT.

As concerns this clone: At one boundary the junction diverges from the germline segment, which might be a read error. V is TRBV7-9 and J is TRBJ2-7, with D possibly being TRBD1 (5 bases). The CDR3 has 12 residues. CDR1 is SEHNR and CDR2 is FQNEAQ in the germline V gene (reference sequence). CDR3 DNA: TGTTCCAGCAGCTGGGGCAGCTACGAGCAGTACTTC. This codes for CSSSWGSYEQYF. Drawing the rest from reference TRBV7-9 and TRBJ2-7, the complete variable domain is DTGVSQNPRHKITKRGQNVTFRCDPISEHNRLYWYRQTLGQGPEFLTYFQNEAQLEKSRLLSDRFSAERPKGSFSTLEIQRTEQGDSAMYLCSSSWGSYEQYFGPGTRLTVT.

This rearrangement joins TRBV7-6 to TRBJ2-7; 7 bases map to TRBD2. The CDR3 consists of 13 residues. V lost 5 bases, J lost 12 bases, and 13 bases stayed unmatched. CDR1 SGHVS and CDR2 FNYEAQ come from the germline V gene. The CDR3 reads CASSRRGVDLPYF. The CDR3 DNA is TGTGCCAGCAGCCGCCGGGGGGTCGACCTCCCGTACTTC.

This clone was observed a few times. The genes are TRBV7-9 and TRBJ2-3; TRBD1 might be the D (6 bases). Germline V CDR1 and CDR2: SEHNR, FQNEAQ (reference sequence). The CDR3 is 15 residues long. V lost 4 bases to trimming and J lost 1 base, with 12 bases between them. CDR3 sequence: CASSSGAGGTDTQYF. The CDR3 coding sequence is TGTGCCAGCAGCTCCGGGGCAGGGGGCACAGATACGCAGTATTTT. Full variable domain (remainder filled in from reference TRBV7-9 and TRBJ2-3): DTGVSQNPRHKITKRGQNVTFRCDPISEHNRLYWYRQTLGQGPEFLTYFQNEAQLEKSRLLSDRFSAERPKGSFSTLEIQRTEQGDSAMYLCASSSGAGGTDTQYFGPGTRLTVL.

Only a few counts were recorded for this clone. The chain uses TRBV6-5 and TRBJ2-4, with D unresolved. The ends were cut back, 1 base at V and 9 bases at J, with 4 bases in the middle. The CDR3 contains 11 residues. CDR1 MNHEY and CDR2 SVGAGI come from the germline V gene. CDR3 sequence: CASSYFGIQYF. The CDR3 DNA reads as TGTGCCAGCAGTTACTTCGGCATTCAGTACTTC.

The gene calls are TRBV6-5 and TRBJ1-1, with a tentative D call TRBD1 (6 bases). The CDR3 sequence is 16 residues long. Trimming left V 4 bases short and J 5 bases short, with 20 bases between. Germline CDR1 reads MNHEY; CDR2 reads SVGAGI. CDR3: CASSFRRTGWGTEAFF. The CDR3 DNA reads as TGTGCCAGCAGTTTCCGACGTACAGGGTGGGGAACTGAAGCTTTCTTT.

A few counts support this clone. This rearrangement joins TRBV7-8 to TRBJ2-7; D is uncertain. Germline-derived CDR1 and CDR2 are SGHVS and FQNEAQ. This CDR3 is 16 amino acids long. V was shortened by 1 base and J by 0 bases, with 13 bases between the two germline ends. CDR3 region: CASSLDGLGSSYEQYF. CDR3 coding DNA: TGTGCCAGCAGCTTAGACGGTTTGGGCAGCTCCTACGAGCAGTACTTC. Looking up the rest from reference TRBV7-8 and TRBJ2-7 gives the full variable domain: GAGVSQSPRYKVAKRGQDVALRCDPISGHVSLFWYQQALGQGPEFLTYFQNEAQLDKSGLPSDRFFAERPEGSVSTLKIQRTQQEDSAVYLCASSLDGLGSSYEQYFGPGTRLTVT.

The chain is built from TRBV7-9 and TRBJ2-7; no clear D. There are 12 residues in the CDR3. CDR1 SEHNR and CDR2 FQNEAQ come from the germline V gene (reference sequence). V was clipped by 6 bases and J by 5 bases, with 11 bases between them. The CDR3 region has the DNA TGTGCCAGCAGACGTGACATTAACGAGCAGTACTTC. Translated, it gives CASRRDINEQYF.

V is TRBV28 and J is TRBJ2-1, with unresolved D. Germline-derived CDR1 and CDR2 are MDHEN and SYDVKM. The V end lost 6 bases, the J end lost 2 bases, and 2 bases lay between the germline ends. The CDR3 has 11 residues. The CDR3, as DNA: TGTGCCAGCAGCGCCTACAATGAGCAGTTCTTC. Translation: CASSAYNEQFF. Combining the CDR3 with reference TRBV28 and TRBJ2-1 gives the whole variable domain DVKVTQSSRYLVKRTGEKVFLECVQDMDHENMFWYRQDPGLGLRLIYFSYDVKMKEKGDIPEGYSVSREKKERFSLILESASTNQTSMYLCASSAYNEQFFGPGTRLTVL.

The gene calls are TRBV9 and TRBJ2-3; 10 positions agree with TRBD2. J lost 7 bases, V lost 1 base, and 6 bases had no gene match. There are 15 residues in the CDR3. Looked up from germline, CDR1 is SGDLS and CDR2 is YYNGEE. The CDR3 DNA is TGTGCCAGCAGCGTATCTAGCGGGGGACCAAATACGCAGTATTTT. Translated, it gives CASSVSSGGPNTQYF.

V gene TRBV5-4 combines with J gene TRBJ2-3, with no clear D. The CDR3 runs 12 residues. Trimming stripped 2 bases from V and 6 bases from J, with 7 bases between. Germline CDR1 is SGHNT and CDR2 is YYREEE (reference sequence). The CDR3 reads CASSFLEDTQYF. CDR3 nucleotides: TGTGCCAGCAGCTTCCTTGAGGATACGCAGTATTTT.

This chain connects TRBV4-2 to TRBJ2-7; the match to TRBD2 covers 14 bases. Germline loops: CDR1 LGHNA, CDR2 YNFKEQ. J lost 6 bases, V lost 1 base, and 14 bases had no gene match. CDR3 size: 19 residues. The CDR3 reads CASSQVTKGLAGAFPEQYF. DNA for the CDR3: TGTGCCAGCAGCCAAGTCACCAAGGGACTAGCGGGAGCTTTCCCCGAGCAGTACTTC.

V and J are TRBV6-4 and TRBJ1-1, with no clear D. The CDR3 runs 16 residues. Germline CDR1 MRHNA, CDR2 SNTAGT. The ends were cut back, 4 bases at V and 1 base at J, with 16 bases in the middle. CDR3 DNA sequence: TGTGCCAGCAGTGTGTCGGTTGGTTCAGGGAACACTGAAGCTTTCTTT. Translation: CASSVSVGSGNTEAFF.

CDR3 protein: CASSFLAGVNEQFF. CDR3 sequence (DNA): TGTGCCAGCAGCTTTTTGGCAGGGGTAAATGAGCAGTTCTTC. The V call is TRBV11-3, the J call TRBJ2-1; D is possibly TRBD1 (6 bases). Trimming left V 3 bases short and J 7 bases short, with 13 bases between. Germline V CDR1 and CDR2: SGHNT, YENEEA. The CDR3 totals 14 residues.

V gene TRBV6-1 combines with J gene TRBJ1-2, with D tentatively TRBD1 (6 bases). The CDR3 consists of 17 residues. CDR1 is MNHNS, CDR2 SASEGT, per germline. Trimming pared 0 bases from V and 4 bases from J, leaving 18 bases between. Written as DNA, the CDR3 is TGTGCCAGCAGTGAAGCGCTCCGACCCGGGACAACCTATGGCTACACCTTC. This translates into CASSEALRPGTTYGYTF.

The CDR3 loop is CASSRQSPSYEQYF. The CDR3 nucleotides are TGTGCCAGCAGCCGACAGTCCCCATCCTACGAGCAGTACTTC. The rearrangement links TRBV5-6 to TRBJ2-7; perhaps TRBD1 as D (5 bases). The length of the CDR3 is 14 residues. V was pared by 4 bases and J by 1 base, with 12 bases between. Germline V CDR1 and CDR2: SGHDT, YYEEEE.

This chain links TRBV4-1 with TRBJ1-2; D gene ambiguous. Germline V lookup: CDR1 MGHRA, CDR2 YSYEKL. The CDR3 has 14 residues. Trimming removed 1 base at V and 3 bases at J, with 9 bases between. As DNA, the CDR3 is TGCGCCAGCAGCCAAGGGGCAGCCTACTATGGCTACACCTTC. Protein product: CASSQGAAYYGYTF.

This sequence joins TRBV19 and TRBJ2-1, with TRBD2 matching 9 bases. Germline assignment: CDR1 LNHDA and CDR2 SQIVND (reference sequence). Trimming cost V 6 bases and J 4 bases; bases outside gene matches: 10. CDR3 length equals 16 residues. CDR3 bases: TGTGCCAGTAGCCCAACCCTGACTAGCGGATACAATGAGCAGTTCTTC. Residues: CASSPTLTSGYNEQFF.

The rearrangement uses TRBV5-4 and TRBJ2-5; TRBD2 matches 7 bases. The CDR3 consists of 14 residues. V dropped 0 bases and J dropped 5; count of bases not matched to a gene: 4. Germline CDR1 is SGHNT and CDR2 is YYREEE (reference sequence). CDR3 DNA: TGTGCCAGCAGCTTGGGACTAGCAAGTGAGACCCAGTACTTC. Translation gives CASSLGLASETQYF.

The V call is TRBV2, the J call TRBJ2-2; tentatively, D is TRBD1 (9 bases). CDR1 and CDR2 (germline): SNHLY, FYNNEI. The V end lost 8 bases, the J end lost 13 bases, and 35 bases lay between the germline ends. The CDR3 spans 18 residues. CDR3 sequence (DNA): TGTGCCAGCGGAACAGGGGGCGTCGGCACTAGCGGCCGGGGAGGGCTGTTTTTT. Encoded protein: CASGTGGVGTSGRGGLFF.

In this sample, this clone turned up once. In the same sample, other DNA sequences code for this CDR3. The chain combines TRBV20-1 with TRBJ2-7; D gene unclear. The germline V and J ends were trimmed by 3 bases and 4 bases, with 7 bases remaining between them. The germline CDR1 and CDR2 sequences are DFQATT and SNEGSKA (reference sequence). This CDR3 region has 11 residues. As DNA, the CDR3 is TGCAGTGCTAGTGTATCGTACGAGCAGTACTTC. Its translation: CSASVSYEQYF.

The chain couples TRBV14 to TRBJ2-6, with D uncertain. The CDR3 contains 16 residues. Trimming took 1 base from V and 0 from J, leaving 7 bases between them. Germline V CDR1 and CDR2: SGHDN, FVKESK. The CDR3, as DNA: TGTGCCAGCAGCCAAGTCGGTGGCTCTGGGGCCAACGTCCTGACTTTC. This encodes CASSQVGGSGANVLTF.

The V call is TRBV5-1, the J call TRBJ2-2, with a possible D match to TRBD2 (6 bases). Trimming shortened V by 5 bases and J by 5 bases, and 7 bases separated the two germline ends. Germline V gene sequence: CDR1 SGHRS, CDR2 YFSETQ. This CDR3 spans 12 amino acids. The CDR3 region has the DNA TGCGCCAGCAGACGGGAGACCGGGGAGCTGTTTTTT. Encoded protein: CASRRETGELFF.

V and J are TRBV27 and TRBJ2-3; 10 bases match TRBD2. The V gene's germline CDR1 is MNHEY and CDR2 SMNVEV (reference sequence). This CDR3 has 15 residues. The trim removed 4 bases at V and 2 bases at J, leaving 3 bases unmatched. The CDR3 DNA follows: TGTGCCAGCAGTTCCGGGACTAGCGCCACAGATACGCAGTATTTT. Its translation: CASSSGTSATDTQYF.